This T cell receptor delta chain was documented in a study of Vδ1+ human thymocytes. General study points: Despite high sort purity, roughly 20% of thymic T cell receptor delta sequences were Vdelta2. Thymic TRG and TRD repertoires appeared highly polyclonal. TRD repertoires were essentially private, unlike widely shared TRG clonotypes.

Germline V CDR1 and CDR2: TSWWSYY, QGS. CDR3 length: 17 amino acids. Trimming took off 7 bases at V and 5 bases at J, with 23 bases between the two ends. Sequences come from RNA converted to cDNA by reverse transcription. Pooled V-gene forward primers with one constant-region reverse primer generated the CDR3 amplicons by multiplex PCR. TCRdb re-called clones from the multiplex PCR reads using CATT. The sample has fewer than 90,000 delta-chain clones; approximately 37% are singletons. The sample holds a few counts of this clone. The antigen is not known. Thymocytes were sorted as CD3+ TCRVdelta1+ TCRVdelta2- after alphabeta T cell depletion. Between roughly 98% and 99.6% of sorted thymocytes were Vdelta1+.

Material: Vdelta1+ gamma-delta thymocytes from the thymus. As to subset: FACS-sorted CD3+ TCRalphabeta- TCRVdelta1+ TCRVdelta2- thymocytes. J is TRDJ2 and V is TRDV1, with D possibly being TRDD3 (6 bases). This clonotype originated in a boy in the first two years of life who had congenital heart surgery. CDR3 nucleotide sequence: TGTGCTCTTGACGACGGGGGGACCCCTAGCCCTACAGCACAACTCTTCTTT. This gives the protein CALDDGGTPSPTAQLFF.